The entry that follows covers one TCR beta chain sequence. Sorting used thawed, overnight-rested PBMC stained with anti-CD3, a viability dye and GMM-loaded CD1B tetramer. CD1B tetramers were loaded with Rhodococcus equi-derived C32 glucose monomycolate. PBMC for tetramer sorting were first depleted of CD14-expressing monocytes. Tetramer-negative cells, some 100,000 per donor, were also sorted. The sample originates from a study of T cells in tuberculosis. Overall study context: CD1B tetramers identified T cells specific for mycobacterial lipid GMM.

Chain pairing is unknown; alpha and beta were sequenced separately. TCRdb's table, derived via immunoSEQ multiplex PCR, lists solely in-frame clones and lacks some. The sample holds nearly 60,000 clones, nearly 90% seen once. V lost 4 bases to trimming and J lost 1 base, with 7 bases between them. CDR3 size: 13 residues. Germline V gene sequence: CDR1 MNHEY, CDR2 SMNVEV (reference sequence). The chain links TRBV27 to TRBJ1-1; D unresolved. The receptor's source is an adult woman with latent tuberculosis. Sequencing used CD1b-GMM tetramer-negative cells sorted from PBMCs. The CDR3 loop reads CASSSRQNTEAFF. CDR3 in DNA: TGTGCCAGCAGTTCCCGACAGAACACTGAAGCTTTCTTT.